The 24 T cell receptor beta chains listed next were all sequenced from one sample in a study of blood T cells in healthy people across ages. With a J-beta primer mix and a sample-barcoded 5' primer, a second PCR ran roughly 6 to 11 cycles. MiXCR, applied by TCRdb to the 5' RACE reads, yields one record per CDR3 protein. The sample carries about 780,000 distinct CDR3 sequences, around half recorded once. The specimen sequenced was blood. Receptors were obtained from a man older than 75 in good health.

This chain uses TRBV12-3 or TRBV12-4 with TRBJ2-1, with 12 nucleotides matching TRBD2. There are 14 residues in the CDR3. The trim removed 3 bases at V and 11 bases at J, leaving 5 bases unmatched. CDR3 sequence: CASSFRLAGAQQFF. CDR3 sequence (DNA): TGTGCCAGCAGTTTCCGACTAGCGGGGGCCCAGCAGTTCTTC.

This clonotype showed up just a few times. The gene calls are TRBV27 and TRBJ2-3; D remains ambiguous. V was shortened by 6 bases and J by 0 bases, with 7 bases between the two germline ends. The CDR3 has 13 amino acids. Germline CDR1 reads MNHEY; CDR2 reads SMNVEV (reference sequence). CDR3 residues: CASRKTSTDTQYF. CDR3 nucleotide sequence: TGTGCCAGCAGGAAGACTAGCACAGATACGCAGTATTTT.

The CDR3 DNA follows: TGTGCCAGCAGTTTCTACAGGGGGCCAGCTAATGAAAAACTGTTTTTT. This codes for CASSFYRGPANEKLFF. V is TRBV28 and J is TRBJ1-4; TRBD1 matches at 9 bases. CDR3 length: 16 amino acids. Germline V gene data show CDR1 as MDHEN and CDR2 as SYDVKM. V was clipped by 3 bases and J by 3 bases; unmatched bases: 5. Using reference TRBV28 and TRBJ1-4 for the parts outside the CDR3, the full variable domain is DVKVTQSSRYLVKRTGEKVFLECVQDMDHENMFWYRQDPGLGLRLIYFSYDVKMKEKGDIPEGYSVSREKKERFSLILESASTNQTSMYLCASSFYRGPANEKLFFGSGTQLSVL.

The gene calls are TRBV6-2 or TRBV6-3 and TRBJ1-1, with 12 bases fitting TRBD1. Looked up from germline, CDR1 is MNHEY and CDR2 is SVGEGT. This CDR3 has 18 amino acids. Losses at the gene ends were 2 bases for V and 2 bases for J; bases not matched to a gene: 9. Here the CDR3 reads CASSYPTGQGARNTEAFF. CDR3 DNA sequence: TGTGCCAGCAGTTACCCCACGGGACAGGGGGCGCGAAACACTGAAGCTTTCTTT.

The chain is built from TRBV16 and TRBJ1-2, with D unclear. The germline CDR1 and CDR2 sequences are KGHSY and FQNENV. V lost 3 bases, J lost 4 bases, and 18 bases lay in between. The CDR3 contains 16 residues. This CDR3 reads CASSQILGRSLYGYTF. In DNA form, the CDR3 reads TGTGCCAGCAGCCAGATCCTAGGACGGTCGCTCTATGGCTACACCTTC.

The sample holds many counts of this clonotype. V is TRBV4-1 and J is TRBJ1-5; 8 bases match TRBD1. Per the germline V gene, CDR1 is MGHRA and CDR2 is YSYEKL. The J segment lost 5 bases and the V segment lost 1 base, leaving 10 bases of the junction unmatched. CDR3 length equals 17 residues. The CDR3 loop is CASSQVGGRDRYQPQHF. CDR3 DNA: TGCGCCAGCAGCCAAGTAGGTGGCCGGGACAGGTATCAGCCCCAGCATTTT.

The chain is built from TRBV2 and TRBJ1-4, with 7 bases identical to TRBD1. Losses at the gene ends were 5 bases for V and 7 bases for J; bases not matched to a gene: 10. This CDR3 region has 15 residues. Germline V gives CDR1 SNHLY, CDR2 FYNNEI. CDR3 DNA: TGTGCCAGCAGTACCGGACAGGTCTTCCCTGAAAAACTGTTTTTT. This translates into CASSTGQVFPEKLFF.

The CDR3 loop reads CASSPEPGAAGQPQHF. In nucleotides, the CDR3 is TGCGCCAGCAGCCCTGAACCGGGGGCAGCGGGGCAGCCCCAGCATTTT. V usage is TRBV4-1 and J usage is TRBJ1-5; D might be TRBD1 (6 bases). The CDR3 spans 16 residues. Germline values: CDR1 MGHRA, CDR2 YSYEKL. Between the trimmed V and J ends, which lost 4 bases and 7 bases, there was a span of 20 bases.

The chain joins TRBV28 to TRBJ1-1; perhaps TRBD1 as D (5 bases). Trimming left V 4 bases short and J 1 base short, with 13 bases between. Germline V gene lookup returns CDR1 MDHEN and CDR2 SYDVKM. The CDR3 is made up of 15 amino acids. Here the CDR3 DNA reads TGTGCCAGCAGTTCCTCCGGGACGTCGAACACTGAAGCTTTCTTT. Residues: CASSSSGTSNTEAFF. The variable domain in full, completed from reference TRBV28 and TRBJ1-1, reads DVKVTQSSRYLVKRTGEKVFLECVQDMDHENMFWYRQDPGLGLRLIYFSYDVKMKEKGDIPEGYSVSREKKERFSLILESASTNQTSMYLCASSSSGTSNTEAFFGQGTRLTVV.

In DNA, the CDR3 is TGTGCCAGCAGCCAGGCCAGACAGGGGTTCTACGAGCAGTACTTC. It translates to CASSQARQGFYEQYF. This chain uses TRBV3-1 with TRBJ2-7, with 8 bases that match TRBD1. The CDR3 extends over 15 amino acids. J gave up 3 bases and V 3 bases, and 7 bases lay outside the gene matches. Germline CDR1 is LGHDT and CDR2 is YNNKEL (reference sequence).

The table lists this clonotype with a few counts. The chain uses TRBV2 and TRBJ2-5; the match to TRBD2 covers 10 bases. The junction had 8 bases not matched to a gene; V was cut back by 3 bases and J by 7 bases. Germline CDR1 and CDR2: SNHLY and FYNNEI. This CDR3 region has 15 residues. The CDR3 DNA follows: TGTGCCAGCAGTGAGTCTAGCGGGGGCCGTGGGACCCAGTACTTC. Protein sequence: CASSESSGGRGTQYF.

The CDR3 loop reads CASSAWYTEAFF. CDR3 coding DNA: TGTGCCAGTAGCGCTTGGTACACTGAAGCTTTCTTT. The V gene is TRBV19, the J gene TRBJ1-1; D remains unclear. Between the trimmed V and J ends, which lost 6 bases and 3 bases, there was a span of 8 bases. The V gene's germline CDR1 is LNHDA and CDR2 SQIVND (reference sequence). CDR3 length equals 12 residues. The full variable domain, rest sourced from reference TRBV19 and TRBJ1-1, is DGGITQSPKYLFRKEGQNVTLSCEQNLNHDAMYWYRQDPGQGLRLIYYSQIVNDFQKGDIAEGYSVSREKKESFPLTVTSAQKNPTAFYLCASSAWYTEAFFGQGTRLTVV.

The V gene is TRBV14, the J gene TRBJ2-5; 10 bases match TRBD1. This CDR3 has 15 amino acids. Per the germline V gene, CDR1 is SGHDN and CDR2 is FVKESK. With 4 bases clipped from V and 4 bases from J, the junction kept 6 bases outside the gene matches. The CDR3 DNA reads TGTGCCAGCAGCCGTAGGACAGGGGGATCAGAGACCCAGTACTTC. Protein sequence: CASSRRTGGSETQYF.

This clonotype was recorded once. The rearrangement joins TRBV7-2 to TRBJ2-3; weak D call: TRBD2 (5 bases). This CDR3 has 15 residues. The ends were cut back, 5 bases at V and 2 bases at J, with 14 bases in the middle. CDR1 SGHTA and CDR2 FQGNSA come from the germline V gene. The CDR3 spells CASSRRWENTDTQYF. The CDR3 nucleotides read TGTGCCAGCAGCAGGAGATGGGAGAACACAGATACGCAGTATTTT.

This clonotype was counted once. CDR3 nucleotide sequence: TGCAGCGTTGCGGTGAACACTGAAGCTTTCTTT. It encodes CSVAVNTEAFF. The chain links TRBV29-1 to TRBJ1-1; D uncertain. The CDR3 length is 11 residues. Trimming removed 4 bases from V and 0 bases from J, with 3 bases in between. Germline V lookup: CDR1 SQVTM, CDR2 ANQGSEA.

This clonotype has at least ten counts. V is TRBV6-5 and J is TRBJ2-7, with 7 bases identical to TRBD1. After removal of 5 bases from V and 2 bases from J, the junction contained 6 bases not matched to a gene. Germline CDR1 is MNHEY and CDR2 is SVGAGI. The CDR3 has 14 amino acids. CDR3 DNA: TGTGCCAGCAGTCAAACAGGGGTACCCTACGAGCAGTACTTC. Amino acids: CASSQTGVPYEQYF.

This chain uses TRBV21-1 with TRBJ2-3; the table names TRBD2, a call not compared with the DNA. TRBV21-1 is labeled a pseudogene. This CDR3 has 17 amino acids. DNA of the CDR3: TGTGCCAGCAGCAAGTGGGGAGGCCCCTCAAGCACAGATACGCAGTATTTT. The encoded protein is CASSKWGGPSSTDTQYF.

This clonotype was picked up a small number of times. CDR3 bases: TGTGCCAGCAGCTTAATCCCGGACGCCTACGAGCAGTACTTC. Amino acids: CASSLIPDAYEQYF. The J gene is TRBJ2-7, the V gene TRBV7-2; no clear D. CDR3 size: 14 residues. Germline-derived CDR1 and CDR2 are SGHTA and FQGNSA. V lost 2 bases and J lost 2, with 10 bases in between. Full variable domain (rest looked up from reference TRBV7-2 and TRBJ2-7): GAGVSQSPSNKVTEKGKDVELRCDPISGHTALYWYRQSLGQGLEFLIYFQGNSAPDKSGLPSDRFSAERTGGSVSTLTIQRTQQEDSAVYLCASSLIPDAYEQYFGPGTRLTVT.

The chain has TRBV4-2 and TRBJ2-2, with D perhaps TRBD2 (6 bases). This CDR3 comprises 15 residues. From germline, CDR1 is LGHNA and CDR2 YNFKEQ. Trimming stripped 1 base from V and 5 bases from J, with 11 bases between. The CDR3 here is CASSQVAGGTGELFF. CDR3 bases: TGTGCCAGCAGCCAAGTCGCCGGAGGGACCGGGGAGCTGTTTTTT.

This clonotype was seen a few times. The V gene is TRBV6-6, the J gene TRBJ2-5, with 10 bases lining up with TRBD1. V lost 8 bases to trimming and J lost 5 bases; unmatched junction nucleotides: 5. The germline V gene has CDR1 MNHNY and CDR2 SVGAGI (reference sequence). CDR3 length: 13 amino acids. CDR3 region: CASEDRGSETQYF. CDR3 bases: TGTGCCAGCGAGGACAGGGGGTCGGAGACCCAGTACTTC.

The rearrangement joins TRBV11-2 to TRBJ2-4, with 10 positions matching TRBD2. The J call is in doubt because the DNA end fits TRBJ2-7 better. Germline V lookup: CDR1 SGHAT, CDR2 FQNNGV. This CDR3 is 17 amino acids long. CDR3 sequence reads: CASSSDSGGTSSYEQYF. The CDR3, as DNA: TGTGCCAGCAGCTCCGATAGCGGGGGGACTAGCTCCTACGAGCAGTACTTC.

This clonotype was counted once. The chain carries TRBV14 and TRBJ2-1; D assignment may be TRBD1 or TRBD2 (5 bases each). The J call could be wrong; TRBJ2-7 is a better fit for the DNA end. Germline CDR1 SGHDN, CDR2 FVKESK. The CDR3 extends over 13 amino acids. The CDR3 nucleotides read TGTGCCAGCAGCCAAGCCCCCCAGGGACAGCAGTACTTC. Its protein product is CASSQAPQGQQYF.

This clonotype was detected once. CDR3: CASSYDGLAVSDEQYF. The CDR3 DNA sequence: TGTGCCAGCAGTTACGACGGACTAGCAGTATCCGACGAGCAGTACTTC. V and J are TRBV6-6 and TRBJ2-7, with TRBD2 identical over 8 bases. The V and J ends lost 2 bases and 5 bases, in that order; junction bases with no gene match: 11. This CDR3 is 16 amino acids long. From germline, CDR1 is MNHNY and CDR2 SVGAGI (reference sequence).

V usage is TRBV10-3 and J usage is TRBJ2-3; maybe TRBD2 (6 bases). The CDR3 is made up of 16 amino acids. Germline V lookup: CDR1 ENHRY, CDR2 SYGVKD. V was shortened by 3 bases and J by 5 bases, with 18 bases between the two germline ends. In DNA, the CDR3 is TGTGCCATCAGTGACGGCCCGGGCGGGGTAGGAGATACGCAGTATTTT. This sequence encodes CAISDGPGGVGDTQYF.